These T cell receptor beta chains were read from a single sample in a study of naive and memory T cell subsets. From the 5' RACE reads, TCRdb called clonotypes with MiXCR, one entry per CDR3 protein. The table lists tens of thousands of distinct CDR3 sequences, roughly 4% of them singletons, with less than 9% in the top ten. The receptors derive from a male donor in good health. The CDR3 runs from the conserved cysteine through the conserved F or W.

v_gene	CDR3aa
TRBV6-6	CASSYAAPPGNEQFF
TRBV29-1	CSVGPSTDTQYF
TRBV19	CASSIHRGQAGELFF
TRBV6-5	CASRRDSSGNTIYF
TRBV29-1	CSVMGTTDGANVLTF
TRBV18	CASSRDRATGELFF
TRBV5-4	CASSLGLAAEETQYF
TRBV4-3	CASSRTGDTGELFF
TRBV18	CASSPSGVSYNEQFF
TRBV11-2	CASSWDRGYEQYF
TRBV5-1	CASSLRDNYGYTF
TRBV6-5	CASSLDRVEKLFF
TRBV6-5	CASSYHGGGTTSYEQYF
TRBV20-1	CSASPRGASYNEQFF
TRBV9	CASSAGGSTNEKLFF
TRBV2	CASIMLPSNEQFF
TRBV12-3/TRBV12-4	CASSFAGPNSPLHF
TRBV15	CATSRGQGSGANVLTF
TRBV18	CASSPGPTTGELFF
TRBV7-9	CASSLKGSSYNEQFF
TRBV6-5	CASREQGSYGYTF
TRBV6-2/TRBV6-3	CASSYNTGTTEAFF
TRBV6-5	CASRDSNTEAFF
TRBV29-1	CSVTWGSNQPQHF
TRBV7-9	CASSLTGVATTNEKLFF
TRBV28	CASSLAPGGRRDIQYF
TRBV19	CASRLGQGNYEQYF
TRBV10-2	CASSRSGTGVTDTQYF
TRBV11-2	CASRSNRDSNEQFF
TRBV4-1	CASSQDPQGVSYEQYF
TRBV11-2	CASSPTPHSGTVFSYEQYF
TRBV2	CASRAGHEIYEQYF
TRBV5-5	CASSRLGSGEQFF
TRBV7-9	CASSSEPDRAEQPQHF
TRBV6-5	CASSLSGTGTDTQYF
TRBV5-5	CASRTGLTAGEQYF
TRBV2	CASSGSGERFRDTQYF
TRBV2	CASRNRRDRSPGEQYF
TRBV28	CASSKVRYEQYF
TRBV7-2	CASSPAMGGVNYGYTF
TRBV6-2/TRBV6-3	CASSYLRQSGGYTF
TRBV7-9	CASSLAGSYNEQFF
TRBV20-1	CSADRAETQYF
TRBV14	CASRAYNEQFF
TRBV7-2	CASIISSSYNEQFF
TRBV28	CASAGQLYEQYF